Included here is one TCR beta chain sequence, with context. What it binds is unknown. This sample was included in a study of T cell responses to AZD1222 COVID-19 vaccine. Analyses pooled second doses at about 4 or about 12 weeks. Here immunoSEQ multiplex PCR was the method, and the copy in TCRdb shows in-frame clones only, minus some. The repertoire holds about 140,000 clones, roughly 91% seen once, with roughly 6% in the top ten. Study results and limitations: Vaccination with two AZD1222 doses was followed by a rise in Spike-specific TCR breadth and depth.

The V gene lost 4 bases and the J gene lost 1 base, with 17 bases spanning the gap. The CDR3 is made up of 16 amino acids. The germline CDR1 and CDR2 sequences are SGHNT and YYREEE (reference sequence). V and J are TRBV5-4 and TRBJ1-2; D is possibly TRBD1 (6 bases). The sample consisted of peripheral blood, taken 28 days after the second AZD1222 dose. This receptor was obtained from an adult who received the AZD1222 COVID-19 vaccine. CDR3 in amino acids: CASSRAAGEINYGYTF. The CDR3, as DNA: TGTGCCAGCAGCAGGGCAGCAGGGGAAATTAACTATGGCTACACCTTC.